These 8 T cell receptor beta chains share one sample of origin, sequenced in a study of blood T cell repertoires in COVID-19. The protocol was immunoSEQ multiplex PCR, while the TCRdb copy is restricted to in-frame clones and leaves out a portion. The sample lists approximately 180,000 clones, over 70% occurring once. Sequenced material: peripheral blood. Receptor source: a woman in her 40s with COVID-19, enrolled during active disease.

The rearrangement links TRBV19 to TRBJ1-3, with D possibly being TRBD1 (5 bases). The CDR3 extends over 16 amino acids. Germline lookup yields CDR1 LNHDA and CDR2 SQIVND (reference sequence). Trimming took off 5 bases at V and 1 base at J, with 15 bases between the two ends. The chain's CDR3 is CASSPRWGLSGNTIYF. CDR3 nucleotides: TGTGCCAGTAGTCCGCGATGGGGACTATCTGGAAACACCATATATTTT.

The rearrangement uses TRBV6-4 and TRBJ1-1; a weak D match, TRBD1 (5 bases). The length of the CDR3 is 13 residues. The V gene lost 2 bases and the J gene lost 2 bases, with 6 bases spanning the gap. Germline CDR1 and CDR2: MRHNA and SNTAGT. DNA of the CDR3: TGTGCCAGCAGTGACGGGGCCAACACTGAAGCTTTCTTT. Translation: CASSDGANTEAFF.

This clone was seen just once. The gene calls are TRBV10-1 and TRBJ2-7, with 8 bases fitting TRBD1. This CDR3 has 15 amino acids. V was pared by 2 bases and J by 3 bases, with 6 bases of the junction left unmatched. Germline V lookup: CDR1 WNHNN, CDR2 SYGVQD (reference sequence). This chain's CDR3 is CASSEVTGGLYEQYF. CDR3 coding DNA: TGCGCCAGCAGTGAGGTAACAGGGGGTCTCTACGAGCAGTACTTC.

The V gene is TRBV28, the J gene TRBJ1-1; D not certain. CDR1 and CDR2 (germline): MDHEN, SYDVKM. The V and J ends lost 5 bases and 9 bases respectively, with 13 bases between them. This CDR3 is 12 amino acids long. The chain's CDR3 is CASSPLAGQAFF. For the CDR3, the DNA is TGTGCCAGCAGTCCCCTTGCAGGCCAAGCTTTCTTT.

This clone was seen repeatedly, ten times or more. The rearrangement joins TRBV28 to TRBJ1-5, with D possibly being TRBD1 (5 bases). CDR1 is MDHEN, CDR2 SYDVKM, per germline. The V end lost 6 bases, the J end lost 6 bases, and 12 bases lay between the germline ends. This CDR3 is 13 amino acids long. CDR3 amino acids: CASSGGGVQPQHF. The CDR3 DNA sequence: TGTGCCAGCAGCGGGGGTGGGGTTCAGCCCCAGCATTTT. Combining the CDR3 with reference TRBV28 and TRBJ1-5 gives the whole variable domain DVKVTQSSRYLVKRTGEKVFLECVQDMDHENMFWYRQDPGLGLRLIYFSYDVKMKEKGDIPEGYSVSREKKERFSLILESASTNQTSMYLCASSGGGVQPQHFGDGTRLSIL.

J is TRBJ1-2 and V is TRBV18; perhaps TRBD1 as D (5 bases). V dropped 3 bases and J dropped 0 bases, with 17 bases sitting between them. CDR3 size: 17 residues. CDR1 is KGHSH, CDR2 LQKENI, per germline. The CDR3 DNA follows: TGTGCCAGCTCACCCGTGACAGAGTTTTTGACTAACTATGGCTACACCTTC. It is translated as CASSPVTEFLTNYGYTF. The full variable domain, rest sourced from reference TRBV18 and TRBJ1-2, is NAGVMQNPRHLVRRRGQEARLRCSPMKGHSHVYWYRQLPEEGLKFMVYLQKENIIDESGMPKERFSAEFPKEGPSILRIQQVVRGDSAAYFCASSPVTEFLTNYGYTFGSGTRLTVV.

This rearrangement joins TRBV9 to TRBJ2-2, with TRBD1 matching over 10 bases. This CDR3 contains 16 residues. Trimming removed 1 base from V and 7 bases from J; junction bases left unmatched: 7. Germline lookup yields CDR1 SGDLS and CDR2 YYNGEE. This chain's CDR3 is CASSVRETGGLGELFF. In DNA form, the CDR3 reads TGTGCCAGCAGCGTACGCGAGACAGGGGGCCTCGGGGAGCTGTTTTTT.

This rearrangement joins TRBV6-4 to TRBJ1-6; D unresolved. This CDR3 is 13 amino acids long. V was pared by 2 bases and J by 6 bases, with 5 bases between. Germline V lookup: CDR1 MRHNA, CDR2 SNTAGT. CDR3 amino acids: CASSDTVNSPLHF. CDR3 nucleotide sequence: TGTGCCAGCAGTGACACGGTTAATTCACCCCTCCACTTT.